These T cell receptor beta chains were read from a single sample in a study of CD8 T cells in Susac syndrome. Via MiXCR, TCRdb re-called the immunoSEQ multiplex PCR reads, giving one row per CDR3 protein. The sample has 250,000 to 300,000 distinct CDR3 sequences; approximately 84% are singletons. The specimen was CD8+ T cells from PBMCs. The origin of the receptors is a human donor with multiple sclerosis. Both conserved end residues are part of each CDR3. D genes are given only for firm matches. Expanded clones are given a class, and other clones once, few, many or no size at all.

CDR3 protein	CDR3 DNA	CDR3 length	V gene	J gene	D gene	clone size
CASSHRGQGASQPQHF	TGTGCCAGCAGTCACAGGGGACAGGGGGCCTCTCAGCCCCAGCATTTT	16	TRBV28	TRBJ1-5	TRBD1	.
CASKGPTGARETQYF	TGTGCCAGCAAGGGCCCCACGGGGGCGCGGGAGACCCAGTACTTC	15	TRBV25-1	TRBJ2-5	.	.
CASSTGPRGTYNEQFF	TGTGCCAGCAGTACGGGGCCTCGGGGGACCTACAATGAGCAGTTCTTC	16	TRBV28	TRBJ2-1	.	.
CASSPSDTGLYEQYF	TGTGCCAGCTCACCCTCCGACACCGGGCTGTACGAGCAGTACTTC	15	TRBV18	TRBJ2-7	.	few
CASRPTGGWMNTEAFF	TGTGCCAGCAGACCGACGGGGGGCTGGATGAACACTGAAGCTTTCTTT	16	TRBV7-9	TRBJ1-1	.	once
CATSRTVGNIQYF	TGTGCCACCAGCAGAACTGTGGGGAACATTCAGTACTTC	13	TRBV15	TRBJ2-4	.	.
CASSRGPTGSNSPLHF	TGTGCCAGCAGTCGGGGGCCGACAGGTTCTAATTCACCCCTCCACTTT	16	TRBV25-1	TRBJ1-6	.	.
CASSLLSPRGSGNTIYF	TGTGCCAGCAGTTTACTATCTCCTAGAGGGTCTGGAAACACCATATATTTT	17	TRBV27	TRBJ1-3	.	.
CASSPGLAGLEQYF	TGTGCCAGCAGTCCGGGACTAGCGGGACTCGAGCAGTACTTC	14	TRBV27	TRBJ2-7	TRBD2	few
CSVGPRGPEAFF	TGCAGCGTTGGCCCCCGGGGCCCTGAAGCTTTCTTT	12	TRBV29-1	TRBJ1-1	.	.
CASSHGGKYEQYF	TGTGCCAGCAGCCATGGCGGGAAATACGAGCAGTACTTC	13	TRBV4-2	TRBJ2-7	.	.
CASSDPGPDRISGNTIYF	TGTGCCAGCAGTGATCCCGGCCCGGACCGTATCTCTGGAAACACCATATATTTT	18	TRBV2	TRBJ1-3	.	.
CASSPSRATNEKLFF	TGTGCCAGCAGCCCTTCGCGCGCAACTAATGAAAAACTGTTTTTT	15	TRBV27	TRBJ1-4	.	.
CASSYSTGYGYTF	TGTGCCAGCAGTTACTCAACAGGTTATGGCTACACCTTC	13	TRBV6-5	TRBJ1-2	.	few
CASSGGRTGWNEKLFF	TGTGCCAGCTCGGGAGGGAGGACAGGCTGGAATGAAAAACTGTTTTTT	16	TRBV18	TRBJ1-4	TRBD1	.
CAWTWREGTYEQYF	TGTGCCTGGACTTGGCGGGAGGGCACCTACGAGCAGTACTTC	14	TRBV30	TRBJ2-7	TRBD2	.
CSARVPDSGRSLGETQYF	TGCAGTGCTAGAGTACCCGATAGCGGACGGTCGTTGGGGGAGACCCAGTACTTC	18	TRBV20-1	TRBJ2-5	.	.